These T cell receptor beta chains were read from a single sample in a study of OX40 agonist ivuxolimab in advanced cancers. Using immunoSEQ multiplex PCR, the repertoire was profiled, and TCRdb retains in-frame clones only, with some absent. This table holds about 16,000 clones, 75% to 90% found once. The specimen comprised CD4+ or CD8+ T cells sorted from blood, sampled in a trial of the OX40 agonist ivuxolimab. These receptors all stem from an adult with an advanced solid tumor such as melanoma, head and neck, liver or kidney cancer. Each CDR3 is given without its conserved first and last residue. The order of the fields is D gene, J gene, V gene, CDR3 protein. A D gene is named only where the DNA matches it firmly.

D gene: -; J gene: TRBJ1-2; V gene: TRBV19; CDR3 protein: ASSIDLRGRGYT
D gene: -; J gene: TRBJ1-4; V gene: TRBV25-1; CDR3 protein: ASSESSGSEKLF
D gene: -; J gene: TRBJ2-2; V gene: TRBV5-1; CDR3 protein: ASSLDPRGNTGELF
D gene: -; J gene: TRBJ1-1; V gene: TRBV7-9; CDR3 protein: ASSVRRMNTEAF
D gene: TRBD1; J gene: TRBJ2-3; V gene: TRBV30; CDR3 protein: AWSVGQGAGDTQY
D gene: -; J gene: TRBJ2-3; V gene: TRBV11-2; CDR3 protein: ASSSDEGTDTQY
D gene: TRBD2; J gene: TRBJ2-2; V gene: TRBV19; CDR3 protein: ASSWGGTANTGELF
D gene: -; J gene: TRBJ1-6; V gene: TRBV27; CDR3 protein: ASSLGLKNSPLH
D gene: -; J gene: TRBJ2-1; V gene: TRBV5-6; CDR3 protein: ASSFDPGVVSSYNEQF
D gene: -; J gene: TRBJ2-1; V gene: TRBV6-6; CDR3 protein: ATVTGAGDLGRQF
D gene: -; J gene: TRBJ1-3; V gene: TRBV28; CDR3 protein: ASSLSQTNTKRPSSGNTIY
D gene: TRBD1; J gene: TRBJ2-1; V gene: TRBV19; CDR3 protein: ASSPTGNNEQF
D gene: -; J gene: TRBJ2-5; V gene: TRBV4-2; CDR3 protein: ASSQGRPGLETQY
D gene: TRBD1; J gene: TRBJ2-3; V gene: TRBV6-5; CDR3 protein: ASSWTGETDTQY
D gene: TRBD1; J gene: TRBJ1-5; V gene: TRBV27; CDR3 protein: ASSTEIGTGEPQPQH
D gene: TRBD2; J gene: TRBJ2-7; V gene: TRBV5-1; CDR3 protein: ASSQAGGQGEQY
D gene: -; J gene: TRBJ1-4; V gene: TRBV19; CDR3 protein: ASTQRGKGEKLF
D gene: -; J gene: TRBJ2-7; V gene: TRBV4-1; CDR3 protein: ASSQESTGGYEQY
D gene: -; J gene: TRBJ2-7; V gene: TRBV11-2; CDR3 protein: ASSPGQSALSSYEQY
D gene: -; J gene: TRBJ2-5; V gene: TRBV18; CDR3 protein: ASSPLQGGETQY
D gene: -; J gene: TRBJ1-2; V gene: TRBV6-5; CDR3 protein: ASSYSSGTVGGYT
D gene: -; J gene: TRBJ2-5; V gene: TRBV2; CDR3 protein: ASSEIIGGSQETQY
D gene: -; J gene: TRBJ2-7; V gene: TRBV15; CDR3 protein: ATSPGTNYEQY
D gene: -; J gene: TRBJ2-5; V gene: TRBV19; CDR3 protein: ASRPLHRSGQRQETQY
D gene: -; J gene: TRBJ2-1; V gene: TRBV27; CDR3 protein: ASSFRQGRLGEQF
D gene: TRBD2; J gene: TRBJ2-3; V gene: TRBV18; CDR3 protein: ASSSTSGSSDTQY
D gene: TRBD2; J gene: TRBJ2-7; V gene: TRBV5-1; CDR3 protein: ASSLSSGDYEQY
D gene: TRBD1; J gene: TRBJ1-4; V gene: TRBV5-1; CDR3 protein: ASSLQGLNEKLF
D gene: -; J gene: TRBJ2-7; V gene: TRBV18; CDR3 protein: ASSPGTGEQY
D gene: TRBD1; J gene: TRBJ2-3; V gene: TRBV2; CDR3 protein: ASSLPGQGFEDTQY
D gene: -; J gene: TRBJ2-7; V gene: TRBV2; CDR3 protein: ASRGAESSYEQY
D gene: TRBD2; J gene: TRBJ2-1; V gene: TRBV27; CDR3 protein: ASSFAGEDEQF
D gene: -; J gene: TRBJ1-3; V gene: TRBV7-6; CDR3 protein: ASSSSRGMGGNTIY
D gene: TRBD2; J gene: TRBJ2-7; V gene: TRBV6-1; CDR3 protein: ASSLYGAGPYEQY
D gene: -; J gene: TRBJ2-2; V gene: TRBV7-9; CDR3 protein: ASRPGSGSGELF
D gene: TRBD1; J gene: TRBJ1-6; V gene: TRBV10-3; CDR3 protein: AIRADRDSPLH
D gene: TRBD1; J gene: TRBJ2-3; V gene: TRBV30; CDR3 protein: AWSVSGGAADTQY
D gene: -; J gene: TRBJ2-7; V gene: TRBV7-3; CDR3 protein: ASSPGPGPPRAYEQY
D gene: -; J gene: TRBJ2-5; V gene: TRBV30; CDR3 protein: AWTASAQETQY
D gene: -; J gene: TRBJ1-4; V gene: TRBV10-3; CDR3 protein: AISNRDTAEKLF
D gene: TRBD1; J gene: TRBJ2-1; V gene: TRBV28; CDR3 protein: ASSSPGQGIPISYNEQF
D gene: TRBD1; J gene: TRBJ1-4; V gene: TRBV7-2; CDR3 protein: ASSLDRGNEKLF
D gene: TRBD2; J gene: TRBJ2-1; V gene: TRBV27; CDR3 protein: ASSLLASGSNEQF
D gene: -; J gene: TRBJ1-5; V gene: TRBV19; CDR3 protein: ASSLLGANQPQH
D gene: TRBD2; J gene: TRBJ2-1; V gene: TRBV28; CDR3 protein: ASSRSSGRDELF
D gene: TRBD1; J gene: TRBJ1-5; V gene: TRBV6-1; CDR3 protein: ASNPTGSNQPQH
D gene: -; J gene: TRBJ1-1; V gene: TRBV7-3; CDR3 protein: ASSLWENTEAF
D gene: -; J gene: TRBJ2-7; V gene: TRBV6-1; CDR3 protein: ASSEASSGNYEQY
D gene: -; J gene: TRBJ2-1; V gene: TRBV4-1; CDR3 protein: ASSQDPGHRQF
D gene: -; J gene: TRBJ2-5; V gene: TRBV10-1; CDR3 protein: ASSKGIQETQY
D gene: -; J gene: TRBJ1-1; V gene: TRBV12-2; CDR3 protein: ASRPGQRDTEAF
D gene: -; J gene: TRBJ2-4; V gene: TRBV7-2; CDR3 protein: ASSLGGFTAKNIQY
D gene: -; J gene: TRBJ1-4; V gene: TRBV19; CDR3 protein: ASNREKLF
D gene: -; J gene: TRBJ2-3; V gene: TRBV9; CDR3 protein: ASSVELVTDTQY
D gene: -; J gene: TRBJ2-1; V gene: TRBV5-1; CDR3 protein: ASRKDAANNEQF
D gene: TRBD2; J gene: TRBJ2-1; V gene: TRBV6-5; CDR3 protein: ASSYSWLAGWDEQF
D gene: -; J gene: TRBJ2-7; V gene: TRBV28; CDR3 protein: ASSFPFGETYEQY
D gene: TRBD2; J gene: TRBJ2-1; V gene: TRBV23-1; CDR3 protein: ASSQWEGRETLSGNEQF